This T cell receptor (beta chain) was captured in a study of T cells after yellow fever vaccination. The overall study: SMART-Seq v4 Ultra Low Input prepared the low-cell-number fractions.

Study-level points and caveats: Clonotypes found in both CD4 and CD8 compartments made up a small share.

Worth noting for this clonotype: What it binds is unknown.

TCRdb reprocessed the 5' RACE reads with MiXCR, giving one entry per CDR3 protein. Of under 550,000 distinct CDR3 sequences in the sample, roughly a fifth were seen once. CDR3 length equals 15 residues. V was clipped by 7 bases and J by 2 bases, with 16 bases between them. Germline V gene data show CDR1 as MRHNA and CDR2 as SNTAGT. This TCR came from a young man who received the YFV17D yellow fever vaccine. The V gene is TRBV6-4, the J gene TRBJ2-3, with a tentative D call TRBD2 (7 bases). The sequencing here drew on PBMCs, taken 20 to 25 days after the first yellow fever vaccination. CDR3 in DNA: TGTGCCAGCAAGCCGGGGGGCCAGGACACAGATACGCAGTATTTT. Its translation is CASKPGGQDTDTQYF.